A selection of T cell receptor beta chains follows, all from one sample in a study of molecular identifiers for immune sequencing clone quantification. TCRdb re-called the PCR reads with MiXCR, one entry per CDR3 protein. The sample holds roughly 93,000 distinct CDR3 sequences; 20% to 30% are singletons and the top ten take less than 0.85%. What was sequenced was naive CD8+ T cells from blood, with Jurkat cell RNA spiked in. These receptor sequences come from a human donor in good health. Some libraries in this study had Jurkat cell RNA spiked in. Each CDR3 is given with its conserved first and last residue. The D gene is left open where the match is weak. Expanded clones get a size class; other rows say once, few or many, or leave the size out.

D: .
size: many
J: TRBJ2-5
V: TRBV14
CDR3: CASSQLAFNQETQYF
DNA: TGTGCCAGCAGCCAACTAGCGTTTAACCAAGAGACCCAGTACTTC

D: .
size: .
J: TRBJ2-2
V: TRBV24-1
CDR3: CATSDTQGYTGELFF
DNA: TGTGCCACCAGTGATACCCAGGGATACACCGGGGAGCTGTTTTTT

D: TRBD1
size: many
J: TRBJ2-1
V: TRBV4-1
CDR3: CASSQETGYQEQFF
DNA: TGCGCCAGCAGCCAAGAGACAGGGTACCAGGAGCAGTTCTTC

D: TRBD1
size: many
J: TRBJ2-2
V: TRBV3-1
CDR3: CASSHWDSTGELFF
DNA: TGTGCCAGCAGCCACTGGGACAGCACCGGGGAGCTGTTTTTT

D: TRBD1
size: many
J: TRBJ2-3
V: TRBV5-1
CDR3: CASSWTGADTQYF
DNA: TGCGCCAGCAGCTGGACAGGGGCAGATACGCAGTATTTT

D: .
size: few
J: TRBJ2-7
V: TRBV10-3
CDR3: CAISSETGRTYEQYF
DNA: TGTGCCATCAGTTCCGAGACAGGGAGGACCTACGAGCAGTACTTC

D: .
size: .
J: TRBJ2-2
V: TRBV4-3
CDR3: CASSQLRGDTGELFF
DNA: TGCGCCAGCAGCCAACTCAGGGGAGACACCGGGGAGCTGTTTTTT

D: TRBD1
size: .
J: TRBJ2-7
V: TRBV4-2
CDR3: CASSQEGTGLSSYEQYF
DNA: TGTGCCAGCAGCCAAGAAGGGACAGGGCTGAGCTCCTACGAGCAGTACTTC

D: .
size: few
J: TRBJ2-6
V: TRBV11-2
CDR3: CASSQQASGANVLTF
DNA: TGTGCCAGCAGCCAACAGGCCTCTGGGGCCAACGTCCTGACTTTC

D: .
size: many
J: TRBJ2-7
V: TRBV6-2/TRBV6-3
CDR3: CASMDGTYEQYF
DNA: TGTGCCAGTATGGACGGGACCTACGAGCAGTACTTC

D: TRBD2
size: .
J: TRBJ2-7
V: TRBV27
CDR3: CASSFSGPTYEQYF
DNA: TGTGCCAGCAGTTTTAGCGGGCCGACCTACGAGCAGTACTTC

D: TRBD2
size: many
J: TRBJ2-3
V: TRBV7-9
CDR3: CASSSSWEGSPDTQYF
DNA: TGTGCCAGCAGCTCGTCGTGGGAGGGCTCCCCAGATACGCAGTATTTT

D: .
size: .
J: TRBJ2-7
V: TRBV13
CDR3: CASSLGTGRHHEQYF
DNA: TGTGCCAGCAGCTTAGGGACGGGACGGCACCACGAGCAGTACTTC

D: .
size: .
J: TRBJ1-4
V: TRBV12-3/TRBV12-4
CDR3: CASSLGRVLNEKLFF
DNA: TGTGCCAGCAGTTTAGGCAGGGTCCTTAATGAAAAACTGTTTTTT

D: .
size: .
J: TRBJ1-2
V: TRBV4-3
CDR3: CASSQEGQFYGYTF
DNA: TGCGCCAGCAGCCAAGAAGGACAGTTCTATGGCTACACCTTC

D: .
size: once
J: TRBJ2-7
V: TRBV6-2/TRBV6-3
CDR3: CASNYNRYEQYF
DNA: TGTGCCAGCAATTACAACAGGTACGAGCAGTACTTC

D: .
size: many
J: TRBJ2-2
V: TRBV30
CDR3: CAWSAVGTGELFF
DNA: TGTGCCTGGAGTGCAGTAGGCACCGGGGAGCTGTTTTTT

D: .
size: .
J: TRBJ2-4
V: TRBV4-3
CDR3: CASSHSGRGENIQYF
DNA: TGCGCCAGCAGCCACTCAGGCAGGGGAGAAAACATTCAGTACTTC

D: .
size: few
J: TRBJ2-6
V: TRBV27
CDR3: CASSVRGASGANVLTF
DNA: TGTGCCAGCAGTGTAAGGGGGGCCTCTGGGGCCAACGTCCTGACTTTC

D: .
size: few
J: TRBJ2-7
V: TRBV28
CDR3: CASSLSRGPYEQYF
DNA: TGTGCCAGCAGTTTATCGCGGGGGCCCTACGAGCAGTACTTC

D: .
size: few
J: TRBJ1-4
V: TRBV7-2
CDR3: CASSSSPGATNEKLFF
DNA: TGTGCCAGCAGCTCCTCACCAGGGGCAACTAATGAAAAACTGTTTTTT

D: .
size: many
J: TRBJ1-1
V: TRBV7-6
CDR3: CASSLEDRIGTEAFF
DNA: TGTGCCAGCAGCTTAGAAGACAGGATTGGCACTGAAGCTTTCTTT

D: .
size: .
J: TRBJ2-7
V: TRBV5-6
CDR3: CASSLWGREQYF
DNA: TGTGCCAGCAGCTTGTGGGGACGCGAGCAGTACTTC

D: .
size: .
J: TRBJ2-1
V: TRBV11-3
CDR3: CASSPTNAASYNEQFF
DNA: TGTGCCAGCAGCCCGACTAATGCCGCTTCCTACAATGAGCAGTTCTTC

D: .
size: .
J: TRBJ2-7
V: TRBV7-9
CDR3: CASSPPDGDYEQYF
DNA: TGTGCCAGCAGCCCCCCCGACGGGGATTACGAGCAGTACTTC

D: .
size: few
J: TRBJ1-2
V: TRBV3-1
CDR3: CASSGAPGPERGYGYTF
DNA: TGTGCCAGCAGCGGTGCTCCGGGACCCGAGAGGGGCTATGGCTACACCTTC

D: .
size: many
J: TRBJ1-5
V: TRBV18
CDR3: CASSPSADQPQHF
DNA: TGTGCCAGCTCACCCTCTGCCGATCAGCCCCAGCATTTT

D: .
size: .
J: TRBJ2-7
V: TRBV4-2
CDR3: CASSQGLSQFYEQYF
DNA: TGTGCCAGCAGCCAAGGCCTCTCGCAATTCTACGAGCAGTACTTC

D: .
size: few
J: TRBJ2-6
V: TRBV7-9
CDR3: CASSPAGLLPDSGANVLTF
DNA: TGTGCCAGCAGCCCAGCAGGACTCCTTCCCGACTCTGGGGCCAACGTCCTGACTTTC

D: TRBD2
size: .
J: TRBJ2-3
V: TRBV20-1
CDR3: CSATLTWTSGGDTQYF
DNA: TGCAGTGCAACCTTGACCTGGACTAGCGGGGGAGATACGCAGTATTTT

D: .
size: .
J: TRBJ1-1
V: TRBV7-2
CDR3: CAGSLVFARAGTEAFF
DNA: TGTGCCGGCAGCTTAGTATTTGCGCGGGCGGGGACTGAAGCTTTCTTT

D: .
size: .
J: TRBJ1-1
V: TRBV6-1
CDR3: CASRKKGVVNTEAFF
DNA: TGTGCCAGCAGAAAAAAAGGGGTTGTGAACACTGAAGCTTTCTTT

D: TRBD1
size: many
J: TRBJ2-2
V: TRBV9
CDR3: CASSVASLGGSGELFF
DNA: TGTGCCAGCAGCGTAGCGTCTTTAGGGGGCTCCGGGGAGCTGTTTTTT

D: TRBD1
size: .
J: TRBJ1-2
V: TRBV12-3/TRBV12-4
CDR3: CASRQGAVGYTF
DNA: TGTGCCAGCAGGCAGGGGGCGGTTGGCTACACCTTC

D: TRBD2
size: .
J: TRBJ2-7
V: TRBV4-3
CDR3: CASSRGTVRGGADAQYF
DNA: TGCGCCAGCAGCCGAGGGACGGTCCGGGGGGGCGCGGACGCGCAGTACTTC

D: .
size: many
J: TRBJ1-1
V: TRBV4-2
CDR3: CASSQENAGTEAFF
DNA: TGTGCCAGCAGCCAAGAAAACGCCGGCACTGAAGCTTTCTTT

D: .
size: .
J: TRBJ2-5
V: TRBV10-3
CDR3: CAISSGSSNTETQYF
DNA: TGTGCCATCAGTTCAGGGTCATCCAATACGGAGACCCAGTACTTC

D: TRBD1
size: many
J: TRBJ1-2
V: TRBV4-3
CDR3: CASSLQSGGDYGYTF
DNA: TGCGCCAGCAGCCTACAGTCAGGGGGAGACTATGGCTACACCTTC

D: TRBD2
size: .
J: TRBJ2-3
V: TRBV27
CDR3: CASGRGTSGRDQYF
DNA: TGTGCCAGCGGGCGAGGGACTAGCGGGAGGGACCAGTATTTT

D: TRBD1
size: many
J: TRBJ2-7
V: TRBV6-5
CDR3: CASSYVGQEFYEQYF
DNA: TGTGCCAGCAGTTACGTGGGACAGGAGTTCTACGAGCAGTACTTC

D: TRBD2
size: .
J: TRBJ2-7
V: TRBV7-6
CDR3: CASSPTLAGETYEQYF
DNA: TGTGCCAGCAGCCCAACCCTAGCGGGAGAAACGTACGAGCAGTACTTC

D: TRBD1
size: .
J: TRBJ2-7
V: TRBV4-3
CDR3: CASSQGVQGFNEQYF
DNA: TGCGCCAGCAGCCAAGGAGTACAGGGGTTCAACGAGCAGTACTTC

D: .
size: few
J: TRBJ1-6
V: TRBV2
CDR3: CASREDPWAPKSPLHF
DNA: TGTGCCAGCAGGGAAGACCCCTGGGCCCCTAAATCACCCCTCCACTTT

D: TRBD1
size: .
J: TRBJ2-2
V: TRBV28
CDR3: CASRGQGMSAGELFF
DNA: TGTGCCAGCAGGGGACAGGGTATGAGCGCCGGGGAGCTGTTTTTT

D: .
size: once
J: TRBJ1-6
V: TRBV6-6
CDR3: CASSETGTDSPLHF
DNA: TGTGCCAGCAGTGAAACCGGGACCGATTCACCCCTCCACTTT

D: TRBD1
size: few
J: TRBJ2-7
V: TRBV30
CDR3: CAFETGQGAVEQYF
DNA: TGTGCCTTTGAGACGGGACAGGGAGCGGTCGAGCAGTACTTC

D: .
size: many
J: TRBJ1-3
V: TRBV5-5
CDR3: CASSQGNTIYF
DNA: TGTGCCAGCAGCCAAGGAAACACCATATATTTT

D: .
size: many
J: TRBJ1-1
V: TRBV7-6
CDR3: CASSPGPNTEAFF
DNA: TGTGCCAGCAGCCCTGGCCCGAACACTGAAGCTTTCTTT

D: .
size: .
J: TRBJ1-5
V: TRBV6-2/TRBV6-3
CDR3: CASKGWEQPQHF
DNA: TGTGCCAGCAAGGGGTGGGAACAGCCCCAGCATTTT

D: .
size: .
J: TRBJ2-4
V: TRBV3-1
CDR3: CASSHPGTPTLLAKNILYF
DNA: TGTGCCAGCAGCCATCCCGGGACCCCTACACTACTAGCCAAAAACATTCTGTACTTC